The next 24 T cell receptor beta chains were all read from a single sample in a study of regulatory and conventional T cells in RAG deficiency. Genomic DNA came from blood conventional CD4+ T cells gated CD25-low CD127-high. Clones were sequenced by immunoSEQ multiplex PCR, and TCRdb holds only the in-frame ones, with some missing. The table has under 25,000 clones, around 95% seen once. The data also belong to a second study, concerning regulatory T cells. This second study says: The PCR used 52 TRBV and 13 TRBJ primers.

The sequencing sample was made of CD25- CD4+ T cells sorted from blood. All receptors come from a human donor in good health.

The chain carries TRBV29-1 and TRBJ2-1; 9 nucleotides agree with TRBD2. Germline loops: CDR1 SQVTM, CDR2 ANQGSEA. The trim removed 2 bases at V and 5 bases at J, leaving 7 bases unmatched. This CDR3 region has 15 residues. The DNA of the CDR3 is TGCAGCGTTGAACCCTTAGCGGGGGTAAACAATGAGCAGTTCTTC. This gives the protein CSVEPLAGVNNEQFF.

Concerning this clone itself: The sample has other DNA sequences that encode this CDR3 too. The J gene is TRBJ1-3, the V gene TRBV9; no reliable D call. Looked up from germline, CDR1 is SGDLS and CDR2 is YYNGEE. The CDR3 is 14 amino acids. V was shortened by 4 bases and J by 0 bases, with 8 bases between the two germline ends. The CDR3 protein is CASSPPGSGNTIYF. CDR3 coding DNA: TGTGCCAGCAGCCCCCCGGGCTCTGGAAACACCATATATTTT.

V usage is TRBV5-4 and J usage is TRBJ2-5; 15 positions agree with TRBD2. Germline V gene data show CDR1 as SGHNT and CDR2 as YYREEE (reference sequence). Unmatched junction bases numbered 5, after V lost 2 bases and J lost 0 bases. The CDR3 extends over 18 amino acids. CDR3 sequence (DNA): TGTGCCAGCAGCTTCGGGACTAGCGGGGGGCCCAACCAAGAGACCCAGTACTTC. Translation: CASSFGTSGGPNQETQYF.

The rearrangement uses TRBV5-4 and TRBJ1-2, with TRBD1 as a possible D gene (6 bases). Germline lookup yields CDR1 SGHNT and CDR2 YYREEE (reference sequence). There are 13 residues in the CDR3. Trimming removed 7 bases at V and 8 bases at J, with 18 bases between. This CDR3 reads CASHGGGRKGYTF. CDR3 nucleotides: TGTGCCAGCCACGGGGGGGGGCGCAAGGGCTACACCTTC.

The chain uses TRBV2 and TRBJ2-3; 9 nucleotides line up with TRBD1. J lost 6 bases, V lost 6 bases, and 10 bases had no gene match. Germline assignment: CDR1 SNHLY and CDR2 FYNNEI. There are 15 residues in the CDR3. Written as DNA, the CDR3 is TGTGCCAGCAGGTCCGGGACAGGGCGTATGGATACGCAGTATTTT. Protein sequence: CASRSGTGRMDTQYF.

The chain recombines TRBV5-1 with TRBJ1-2; 8 bases are shared with TRBD1. CDR3 length: 16 residues. J gave up 6 bases and V 0 bases, and 10 bases lay outside the gene matches. CDR1 and CDR2 from the germline V gene are SGHRS and YFSETQ. This chain's CDR3 is CASSLAGRGRKDGYTF. The CDR3 DNA is TGCGCCAGCAGCTTGGCCGGCAGGGGGCGAAAGGATGGCTACACCTTC.

This rearrangement joins TRBV7-2 to TRBJ1-2; 8 bases line up with TRBD1. After removal of 7 bases from V and 8 bases from J, the junction contained 9 bases not matched to a gene. CDR1 is SGHTA, CDR2 FQGNSA, per germline. The CDR3 covers 13 residues. CDR3 in amino acids: CASTKDRVWGYTF. CDR3 coding DNA: TGTGCCAGCACCAAGGACAGGGTTTGGGGCTACACCTTC.

This chain links TRBV7-8 with TRBJ1-1, with TRBD1 matching 8 bases. Per the germline V gene, CDR1 is SGHVS and CDR2 is FQNEAQ. J gave up 8 bases and V 1 base, and 6 bases lay outside the gene matches. The CDR3 loop spans 14 amino acids. Written as DNA, the CDR3 is TGTGCCAGCAGCTTAGAGGACAGGGAGCGGGAAGCTTTCTTT. Translated: CASSLEDREREAFF.

This chain links TRBV6-5 with TRBJ1-2, with TRBD1 identical over 9 bases. V dropped 5 bases and J dropped 9; count of bases not matched to a gene: 7. This CDR3 is built from 13 residues. Germline lookup yields CDR1 MNHEY and CDR2 SVGAGI. Written as DNA, the CDR3 is TGTGCCAGCAGTCTCGGACAGGGGATACGCTACACCTTC. Translation: CASSLGQGIRYTF.

The chain links TRBV19 to TRBJ2-7, with D possibly being TRBD1 (5 bases). CDR3 length equals 15 residues. Germline CDR1 is LNHDA and CDR2 is SQIVND (reference sequence). Trimming removed 0 bases at V and 4 bases at J, with 13 bases between. CDR3 coding DNA: TGTGCCAGTAGTATAGAAGGGAACCAGGGTTACGAGCAGTACTTC. Its protein product is CASSIEGNQGYEQYF.

CDR3 amino acids: CASSFAKGRNEKLFF. In DNA, the CDR3 is TGCGCCAGCAGCTTTGCGAAGGGGCGGAATGAAAAACTGTTTTTT. The chain carries TRBV5-1 and TRBJ1-4; tentative D call: TRBD1 (5 bases). The CDR3 runs 15 residues. Trimming left V 2 bases short and J 5 bases short, with 13 bases between. Germline V gives CDR1 SGHRS, CDR2 YFSETQ. The full variable domain, completed using reference TRBV5-1 and TRBJ1-4, is KAGVTQTPRYLIKTRGQQVTLSCSPISGHRSVSWYQQTPGQGLQFLFEYFSETQRNKGNFPGRFSGRQFSNSRSEMNVSTLELGDSALYLCASSFAKGRNEKLFFGSGTQLSVL.

The chain joins TRBV20-1 to TRBJ1-4; no reliable D call. The V and J ends lost 2 bases and 8 bases respectively, with 6 bases between them. This CDR3 comprises 11 residues. Germline lookup yields CDR1 DFQATT and CDR2 SNEGSKA (reference sequence). CDR3 sequence reads: CSARLEEKLFF. Written as DNA, the CDR3 is TGCAGTGCTAGATTAGAGGAAAAACTGTTTTTT.

This clone showed up just a few times. This chain joins TRBV2 and TRBJ2-2, with TRBD1 matching over 7 bases. J was trimmed by 6 bases and V by 6 bases; bases with no gene match: 7. The CDR3 contains 14 residues. The germline V gene encodes CDR1 SNHLY and CDR2 FYNNEI. The CDR3 DNA reads TGTGCCAGCAGCCGGGACAGCCAAGCCGGGGAGCTGTTTTTT. It translates to CASSRDSQAGELFF.

This chain joins TRBV5-1 and TRBJ1-5, with TRBD1 matching over 9 bases. CDR3 length: 17 residues. CDR1 SGHRS and CDR2 YFSETQ come from the germline V gene. Trimming cost V 7 bases and J 2 bases; bases outside gene matches: 13. The CDR3 here is CASRPGTGLPGNQPQHF. CDR3 nucleotide sequence: TGCGCCAGCCGTCCCGGGACAGGGCTCCCTGGCAATCAGCCCCAGCATTTT.

J is TRBJ2-6 and V is TRBV19; 8 bases are shared with TRBD1. V dropped 7 bases and J dropped 2; count of bases not matched to a gene: 10. This CDR3 is built from 17 residues. Germline CDR1 is LNHDA and CDR2 is SQIVND (reference sequence). CDR3 sequence (DNA): TGTGCCAGTACAAGACAGGGGAATACGGCTGGGGCCAACGTCCTGACTTTC. It is translated as CASTRQGNTAGANVLTF. Drawing the rest from reference TRBV19 and TRBJ2-6, the complete variable domain is DGGITQSPKYLFRKEGQNVTLSCEQNLNHDAMYWYRQDPGQGLRLIYYSQIVNDFQKGDIAEGYSVSREKKESFPLTVTSAQKNPTAFYLCASTRQGNTAGANVLTFGAGSRLTVL.

The chain couples TRBV29-1 to TRBJ2-4; tentatively, D is TRBD2 (5 bases). Germline V CDR1 and CDR2: SQVTM, ANQGSEA. This CDR3 is built from 13 residues. The ends were cut back, 6 bases at V and 5 bases at J, with 14 bases in the middle. The CDR3 region has the DNA TGCAGCGTCGCGCTCGGAGGAGAAAACATTCAGTACTTC. It yields the protein CSVALGGENIQYF.

The rearrangement uses TRBV21-1 and TRBJ2-5; TRBD2, as called in the table, went unchecked against the DNA. TRBV21-1 counts as a pseudogene. CDR3 length: 12 amino acids. Here the CDR3 reads CASLMVGVTQYF. The CDR3 nucleotides are TGTGCCAGCTTGATGGTGGGAGTGACCCAGTACTTC.

The chain recombines TRBV6-1 with TRBJ1-2, with 8 bases matching TRBD1. The CDR3 covers 14 residues. V lost 6 bases to trimming and J lost 7 bases; unmatched junction nucleotides: 10. From germline, CDR1 is MNHNS and CDR2 SASEGT. The CDR3 sequence: CASRPDRAIRGYTF. CDR3 nucleotide sequence: TGTGCCAGCAGACCGGACAGGGCAATTCGTGGCTACACCTTC.

The chain carries TRBV28 and TRBJ2-7; TRBD1 is a possible D gene (6 bases). V was cut by 5 bases and J by 0 bases, with 11 bases left in between. Germline loops: CDR1 MDHEN, CDR2 SYDVKM. CDR3 size: 14 residues. The CDR3 nucleotides are TGTGCCAGCAGTAAGTCGGACAGCTCCTACGAGCAGTACTTC. Residues: CASSKSDSSYEQYF.

The chain employs TRBV19 and TRBJ1-2; TRBD1 is a possible D gene (6 bases). CDR1 and CDR2 (germline): LNHDA, SQIVND (reference sequence). This CDR3 contains 13 residues. Between the trimmed V and J ends, which lost 3 bases and 7 bases, there was a span of 12 bases. CDR3 bases: TGTGCCAGTAGTATCGCAGGGGCCGGTGGCTACACCTTC. This gives the protein CASSIAGAGGYTF.

This clone has just one count. The chain links TRBV6-6 to TRBJ2-5, with 12 bases lining up with TRBD2. The CDR3 extends over 16 amino acids. Germline loops: CDR1 MNHNY, CDR2 SVGAGI (reference sequence). The V segment lost 7 bases and the J segment 3 bases; nucleotides outside the gene matches: 9. CDR3 sequence: CASTNSRTSGKETQYF. The CDR3 DNA follows: TGTGCCAGCACCAACTCCCGGACTAGCGGGAAAGAGACCCAGTACTTC.

The chain joins TRBV2 to TRBJ2-6; D is perhaps TRBD2 (7 bases). V shed 6 bases and J shed 0 bases, with 12 bases lying between them. CDR1 and CDR2 (germline): SNHLY, FYNNEI. This CDR3 spans 16 amino acids. The CDR3 loop reads CASRQGGDSGANVLTF. The CDR3 DNA reads TGTGCCAGCAGACAAGGGGGGGACTCTGGGGCCAACGTCCTGACTTTC.

This rearrangement joins TRBV11-2 to TRBJ2-5; 8 bases align to TRBD1. Germline CDR1 SGHAT, CDR2 FQNNGV. Germline trimming cut 5 bases from V and 0 bases from J; bases unmatched to any gene: 5. The CDR3 length is 15 residues. The CDR3 nucleotides read TGTGCCAGCAGCCGCGGGACAGGATACCAAGAGACCCAGTACTTC. It encodes CASSRGTGYQETQYF.

The genes are TRBV6-5 and TRBJ1-2; D is uncertain. This CDR3 has 14 amino acids. Trimming removed 2 bases from V and 3 bases from J, with 10 bases in between. CDR1 and CDR2 (germline): MNHEY, SVGAGI. Here the CDR3 DNA reads TGTGCCAGCAGTTACCTAGGACTCGACTATGGCTACACCTTC. It yields the protein CASSYLGLDYGYTF.